Shown below are 26 T cell receptor beta chains from a single sample sequenced in a study of response to subunit inactivated influenza vaccine listed by TCRdb under 2018. The time point tag for this specimen amounts to: 45 days after influenza vaccine administration. The protocol used for the library was RT-PCR. Sequenced on an Illumina HiSeq 2500. The public sequencing data were trimmed at Q25 with fastp and processed into clonotypes with MiXCR by TCRdb, which kept only in-frame beta chains. Entries that share a CDR3 protein sequence are merged under the most common genes and DNA. In all, the sample holds some 480,000 distinct CDR3 sequences, and approximately 11% of those were seen once. Clones ranked in the top ten supply approximately 12% of the sample. Sample: PBMCs from blood, taken about 40 days after vaccination. All receptors derive from a man between 45 and 60 years old who received an inactivated influenza vaccine. Donor details come from another sample of the same person, matched by shared clones.

The chain is built from TRBV29-1 and TRBJ2-3; D ambiguous. Germline V gives CDR1 SQVTM, CDR2 ANQGSEA. This CDR3 contains 13 residues. Trimming pared 4 bases from V and 2 bases from J, leaving 10 bases between. The CDR3 region is CSVGRADTDTQYF. Here the CDR3 DNA reads TGCAGCGTTGGACGGGCAGACACAGATACGCAGTATTTT.

V usage is TRBV5-5 and J usage is TRBJ2-5, with TRBD1 identical over 7 bases. The CDR3 totals 14 residues. Germline lookup yields CDR1 SGHKS and CDR2 YYEKEE (reference sequence). The junction had 5 bases not matched to a gene; V was cut back by 6 bases and J by 0 bases. The chain's CDR3 is CASTTGSYQETQYF. CDR3 bases: TGTGCCAGCACGACAGGGTCGTACCAAGAGACCCAGTACTTC.

This clonotype has a handful of counts. This rearrangement joins TRBV12-3 or TRBV12-4 to TRBJ1-6; maybe TRBD1 (5 bases). With 6 bases removed from V and 9 bases from J, the gap between germline ends came to 15 bases. This CDR3 comprises 14 residues. The CDR3 DNA reads as TGTGCCAGCAGGCCGGGGGTCTCAAGTTCACCCCTCCACTTT. This sequence encodes CASRPGVSSSPLHF.

This clonotype has more than one count but fewer than ten. Likely a read error: the CDR3 ends without its conserved phenylalanine or tryptophan. The chain combines TRBV3-1 with TRBJ1-1; D remains ambiguous. Per germline, CDR1 LGHDT and CDR2 YNNKEL (reference sequence). Trimming removed 0 bases at V and 11 bases at J, with 19 bases between. There are 15 residues in the CDR3. The CDR3 spells CASSQDLTLSGGAFL. CDR3 coding DNA: TGTGCCAGCAGCCAAGATCTCACTTTGTCCGGAGGCGCTTTCCTT.

Only a few counts were recorded for this clonotype. The chain employs TRBV3-1 and TRBJ2-1; 10 bases line up with TRBD2. Per the germline V gene, CDR1 is LGHDT and CDR2 is YNNKEL (reference sequence). This CDR3 is built from 19 residues. With V trimmed by 1 base and J by 0 bases, 9 bases remained unmatched. CDR3 in DNA: TGTGCCAGCAGCCAAGCGGCTAGCGGGAGAACCCGCTCCTACAATGAGCAGTTCTTC. Translated, it gives CASSQAASGRTRSYNEQFF.

A few counts support this clonotype. V usage is TRBV20-1 and J usage is TRBJ1-1; D unresolved. CDR3 size: 13 residues. Germline V lookup: CDR1 DFQATT, CDR2 SNEGSKA (reference sequence). V gave up 0 bases and J gave up 6 bases, with 11 bases separating them. The CDR3 reads CSARDGEGAEAFF. CDR3 nucleotide sequence: TGCAGTGCTAGAGATGGGGAGGGCGCTGAAGCTTTCTTT.

CDR3 protein: CSAVSGGKETQYF. DNA of the CDR3: TGCAGTGCTGTTAGCGGGGGAAAAGAGACCCAGTACTTC. V and J are TRBV20-1 and TRBJ2-5, with 9 bases that match TRBD2. This CDR3 is built from 13 residues. Unmatched junction bases numbered 4, after V lost 5 bases and J lost 3 bases. Per the germline V gene, CDR1 is DFQATT and CDR2 is SNEGSKA (reference sequence).

The chain couples TRBV6-1 to TRBJ2-7, with a possible D match to TRBD1 (5 bases). Trimming shortened V by 7 bases and J by 2 bases, and 24 bases separated the two germline ends. Germline V CDR1 and CDR2: MNHNS, SASEGT. This CDR3 comprises 17 residues. The DNA for the CDR3 is TGTGCCAGCATCAGGAGCAAAGGGGCATCCGGCCCCTACGAGCAGTACTTC. Translation gives CASIRSKGASGPYEQYF.

The sample holds a few counts of this clonotype. The chain combines TRBV7-2 with TRBJ2-2, with D hard to call. The CDR3 covers 14 residues. V was pared by 0 bases and J by 6 bases, with 8 bases between. The germline CDR1 and CDR2 sequences are SGHTA and FQGNSA. This CDR3 is CASSLAFSAGELFF. The CDR3 DNA reads TGTGCCAGCAGCTTAGCATTTTCGGCCGGGGAGCTGTTTTTT.

Only a few counts were recorded for this clonotype. The V gene is TRBV5-1, the J gene TRBJ2-3, with a weak D call TRBD2 (6 bases). Per the germline V gene, CDR1 is SGHRS and CDR2 is YFSETQ. The CDR3 loop spans 13 amino acids. V lost 4 bases to trimming and J lost 4 bases, with 10 bases between them. In DNA, the CDR3 is TGCGCCAGCAGCCGCTCGGGAGCAGATACGCAGTATTTT. Its protein is CASSRSGADTQYF.

The gene calls are TRBV20-1 and TRBJ1-3; 7 bases match TRBD1. This CDR3 contains 13 residues. Trimming at V came to 3 bases and at J to 4 bases, leaving 3 bases not matched to a gene. CDR1 and CDR2 (germline): DFQATT, SNEGSKA (reference sequence). For the CDR3, the DNA is TGCAGTGCTAGCCGGGACAGAGGAAACACCATATATTTT. Translation gives CSASRDRGNTIYF.

This clonotype was observed a few times. The gene calls are TRBV28 and TRBJ2-2, with 11 nucleotides matching TRBD2. The CDR3 has 17 residues. V dropped 5 bases and J dropped 7; count of bases not matched to a gene: 12. Per germline, CDR1 MDHEN and CDR2 SYDVKM. The CDR3 sequence is CASSDSDRGLAGGELFF. DNA for the CDR3: TGTGCCAGCAGTGATAGCGACCGCGGACTAGCGGGCGGGGAGCTGTTTTTT.

This chain joins TRBV7-2 and TRBJ2-5, with D tentatively TRBD1 (5 bases). Between the trimmed V and J ends, which lost 4 bases and 5 bases, there was a span of 23 bases. CDR3 length equals 17 residues. Germline lookup yields CDR1 SGHTA and CDR2 FQGNSA. CDR3 residues: CASSSRVKGPRRETQYF. CDR3 nucleotides: TGTGCCAGCAGCTCAAGGGTTAAGGGGCCACGCCGGGAGACCCAGTACTTC. The full variable domain, its missing parts supplied by reference TRBV7-2 and TRBJ2-5, is GAGVSQSPSNKVTEKGKDVELRCDPISGHTALYWYRQSLGQGLEFLIYFQGNSAPDKSGLPSDRFSAERTGGSVSTLTIQRTQQEDSAVYLCASSSRVKGPRRETQYFGPGTRLLVL.

Many counts were recorded for this clonotype. The rearrangement links TRBV24-1 to TRBJ1-1; 8 bases are shared with TRBD1. Germline V gene data show CDR1 as KGHDR and CDR2 as SFDVKD. This CDR3 contains 16 residues. J was trimmed by 1 base and V by 5 bases; bases with no gene match: 8. Here the CDR3 DNA reads TGTGCCACCAGTGGGGGGACGACAGGGGCGAACACTGAAGCTTTCTTT. This translates into CATSGGTTGANTEAFF.

This clonotype showed up many times. This chain connects TRBV7-2 to TRBJ2-1; TRBD1 might be the D (5 bases). CDR3 size: 15 residues. Germline V gene lookup returns CDR1 SGHTA and CDR2 FQGNSA. Trimming took off 0 bases at V and 6 bases at J, with 12 bases between the two ends. CDR3: CASSLAGAVSNEQFF. The CDR3 DNA reads TGTGCCAGCAGCTTAGCAGGGGCCGTTAGCAATGAGCAGTTCTTC.

The V gene is TRBV30, the J gene TRBJ2-2; TRBD1 agrees at 9 bases. The CDR3 has 13 residues. V shed 8 bases, J shed 4 bases, and the junction held 5 bases outside the gene matches. Germline-derived CDR1 and CDR2 are GTSNPN and SVGIG (reference sequence). For the CDR3, the DNA is TGTGCCGCACAGGGGGCGGGCACCGGGGAGCTGTTTTTT. Its protein product is CAAQGAGTGELFF.

This clonotype has only a few counts. The chain carries TRBV20-1 and TRBJ2-7; 8 bases are a match to TRBD2. This CDR3 is 13 amino acids long. CDR1 and CDR2 from the germline V gene are DFQATT and SNEGSKA (reference sequence). J lost 4 bases, V lost 5 bases, and 7 bases had no gene match. DNA for the CDR3: TGCAGTGCTTATGGGGGACTAGATTACGAGCAGTACTTC. Protein sequence: CSAYGGLDYEQYF.

This clonotype was picked up a small number of times. This chain joins TRBV7-2 and TRBJ2-7; D tentatively fits TRBD1 or TRBD2 (5 bases each). The V gene lost 4 bases and the J gene lost 7 bases, with 14 bases spanning the gap. Per germline, CDR1 SGHTA and CDR2 FQGNSA. The CDR3 consists of 13 residues. CDR3 loop: CASSSGPAGEQYF. The CDR3 DNA reads as TGTGCCAGCAGCTCGGGACCGGCGGGTGAGCAGTACTTC.

The chain has TRBV7-2 and TRBJ2-2; TRBD2 agrees at 9 bases. The CDR3 is 17 residues long. With 5 bases clipped from V and 6 bases from J, the junction kept 13 bases outside the gene matches. In germline, CDR1 is SGHTA, CDR2 FQGNSA. The CDR3 DNA sequence: TGTGCCAGCAGCCTAGTAGGTAGCGGGAGAAAGTCCGGGGAGCTGTTTTTT. Translated: CASSLVGSGRKSGELFF.

With respect to this clonotype: A much larger clone differs from this one at a single base, so this may be a read error. This chain links TRBV4-1 with TRBJ2-7; unclear D gene. This CDR3 is 14 amino acids long. Germline CDR1 MGHRA, CDR2 YSYEKL. The CDR3 loop is CTSSQERASYEQYF. In DNA form, the CDR3 reads TGCACCAGCAGCCAAGAAAGGGCGTCCTACGAGCAGTACTTC.

The chain uses TRBV7-9 and TRBJ2-5; D possibly corresponds to TRBD1 (6 bases). The germline V gene encodes CDR1 SEHNR and CDR2 FQNEAQ (reference sequence). The CDR3 extends over 17 amino acids. The V end was cut by 5 bases, the J end by 2 bases, with 21 bases between. CDR3 protein: CASSAQTGGLYQETQYF. DNA of the CDR3: TGTGCCAGCAGCGCACAGACAGGAGGCCTTTATCAAGAGACCCAGTACTTC.

Many counts were recorded for this clonotype. The CDR3 protein is CASSENGARSDEQFF. The CDR3 coding sequence is TGTGCCAGCAGTGAAAACGGAGCTCGCAGCGATGAGCAGTTCTTC. This rearrangement joins TRBV2 to TRBJ2-1; D gene ambiguous. The length of the CDR3 is 15 residues. The V gene lost 2 bases and the J gene lost 8 bases, with 16 bases spanning the gap. The V gene's germline CDR1 is SNHLY and CDR2 FYNNEI.

This clonotype showed up just a few times. This chain uses TRBV12-3 or TRBV12-4 with TRBJ2-7; the D is unclear. Trimming took 0 bases from V and 5 from J, leaving 8 bases between them. The CDR3 is 13 amino acids. This CDR3 is CASSLAASHEQYF. CDR3 DNA: TGTGCCAGCAGTTTAGCCGCTTCGCACGAGCAGTACTTC.

In its sample, this clonotype was seen many times. The chain recombines TRBV29-1 with TRBJ1-5; the D is unclear. The CDR3 loop spans 14 amino acids. CDR1 is SQVTM and CDR2 is ANQGSEA in the germline V gene. Trimming shortened V by 1 base and J by 5 bases, and 12 bases separated the two germline ends. The DNA of the CDR3 is TGCAGCGTTGAAGTTGCAGGAGCCGATCAGCCCCAGCATTTT. Translated, it gives CSVEVAGADQPQHF.

The chain couples TRBV7-6 to TRBJ2-1; D not resolved. Trimming left V 1 base short and J 4 bases short, with 11 bases between. Germline lookup yields CDR1 SGHVS and CDR2 FNYEAQ. The CDR3 spans 15 residues. The CDR3 protein is CASSLDMSQYNEQFF. Written as DNA, the CDR3 is TGTGCCAGCAGCTTAGATATGTCCCAATACAATGAGCAGTTCTTC.

The chain uses TRBV20-1 and TRBJ2-7, with D uncertain. The germline V gene has CDR1 DFQATT and CDR2 SNEGSKA (reference sequence). The germline V and J ends were trimmed by 5 bases and 4 bases, with 9 bases remaining between them. This CDR3 has 11 residues. CDR3 loop: CSAPSPYEQYF. The CDR3 bases are TGCAGTGCTCCTTCCCCGTACGAGCAGTACTTC.